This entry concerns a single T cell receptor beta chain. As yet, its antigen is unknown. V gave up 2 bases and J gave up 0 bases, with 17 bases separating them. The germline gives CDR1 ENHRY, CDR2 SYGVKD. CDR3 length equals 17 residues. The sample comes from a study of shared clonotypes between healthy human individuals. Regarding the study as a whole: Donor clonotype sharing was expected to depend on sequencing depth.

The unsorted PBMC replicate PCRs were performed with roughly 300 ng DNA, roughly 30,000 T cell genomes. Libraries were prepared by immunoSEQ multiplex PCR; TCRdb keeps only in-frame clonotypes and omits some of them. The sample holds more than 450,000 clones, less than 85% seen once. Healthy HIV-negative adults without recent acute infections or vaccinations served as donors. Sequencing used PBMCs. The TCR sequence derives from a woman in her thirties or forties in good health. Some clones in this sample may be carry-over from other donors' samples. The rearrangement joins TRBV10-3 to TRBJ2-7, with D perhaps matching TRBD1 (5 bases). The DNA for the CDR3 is TGTGCCATCAGTGAGGCGCCGCGGACAACCCGCTCCTACGAGCAGTACTTC. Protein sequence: CAISEAPRTTRSYEQYF.